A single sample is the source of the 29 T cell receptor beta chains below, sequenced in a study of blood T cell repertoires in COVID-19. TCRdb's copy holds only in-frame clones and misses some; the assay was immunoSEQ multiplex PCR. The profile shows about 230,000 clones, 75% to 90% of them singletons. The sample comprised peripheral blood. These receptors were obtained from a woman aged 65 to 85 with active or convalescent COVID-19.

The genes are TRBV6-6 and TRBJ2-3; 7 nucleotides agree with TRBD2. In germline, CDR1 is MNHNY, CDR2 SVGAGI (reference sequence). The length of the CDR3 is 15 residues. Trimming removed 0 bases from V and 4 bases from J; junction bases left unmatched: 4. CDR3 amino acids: CASSYSTGGADTQYF. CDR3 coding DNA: TGTGCCAGCAGTTACTCTACGGGAGGAGCAGATACGCAGTATTTT.

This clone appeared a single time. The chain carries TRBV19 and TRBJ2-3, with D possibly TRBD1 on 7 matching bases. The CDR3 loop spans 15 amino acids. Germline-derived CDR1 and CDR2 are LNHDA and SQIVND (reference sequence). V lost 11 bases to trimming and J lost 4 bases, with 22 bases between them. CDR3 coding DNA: TGTGCCTGTGGGGCCGGCAGGGGGGCCCCAGATACGCAGTATTTT. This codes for CACGAGRGAPDTQYF.

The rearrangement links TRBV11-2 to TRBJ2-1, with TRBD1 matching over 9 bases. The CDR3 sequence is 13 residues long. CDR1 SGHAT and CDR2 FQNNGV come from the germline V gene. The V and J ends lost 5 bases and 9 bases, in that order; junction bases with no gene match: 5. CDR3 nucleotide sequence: TGTGCCAGCAGCGAACAGGGGGCGGGTGAGCAGTTCTTC. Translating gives CASSEQGAGEQFF.

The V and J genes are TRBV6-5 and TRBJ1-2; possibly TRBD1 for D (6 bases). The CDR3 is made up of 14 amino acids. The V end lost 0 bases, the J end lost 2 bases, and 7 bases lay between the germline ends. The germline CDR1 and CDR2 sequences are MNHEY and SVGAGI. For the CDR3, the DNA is TGTGCCAGCAGTTACTCCAGGGGCAACTATGGCTACACCTTC. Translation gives CASSYSRGNYGYTF.

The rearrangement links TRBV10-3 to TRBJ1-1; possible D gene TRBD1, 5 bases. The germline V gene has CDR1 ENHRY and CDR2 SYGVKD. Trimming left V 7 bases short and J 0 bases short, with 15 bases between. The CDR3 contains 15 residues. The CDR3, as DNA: TGTGCCATCAAGTCAGGGATCCAGATGAACACTGAAGCTTTCTTT. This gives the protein CAIKSGIQMNTEAFF.

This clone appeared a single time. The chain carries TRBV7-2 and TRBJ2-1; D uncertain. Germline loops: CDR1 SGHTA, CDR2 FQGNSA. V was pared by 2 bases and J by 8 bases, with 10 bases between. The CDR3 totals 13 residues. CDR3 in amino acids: CASSLYARDEQFF. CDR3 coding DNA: TGTGCCAGCAGCTTATACGCCCGCGATGAGCAGTTCTTC.

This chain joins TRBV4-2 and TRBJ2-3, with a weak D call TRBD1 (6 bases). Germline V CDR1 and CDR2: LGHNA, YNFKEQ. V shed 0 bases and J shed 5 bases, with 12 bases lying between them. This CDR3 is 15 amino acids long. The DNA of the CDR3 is TGTGCCAGCAGCCAAGAGTTGGGGGCCAGAGATACGCAGTATTTT. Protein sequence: CASSQELGARDTQYF.

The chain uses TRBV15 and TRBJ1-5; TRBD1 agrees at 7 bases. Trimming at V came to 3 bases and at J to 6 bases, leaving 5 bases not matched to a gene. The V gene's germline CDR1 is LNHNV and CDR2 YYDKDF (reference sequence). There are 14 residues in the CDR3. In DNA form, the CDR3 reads TGTGCCACCAGCAGTAGACAGGGAGGTCAGCCCCAGCATTTT. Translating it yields CATSSRQGGQPQHF.

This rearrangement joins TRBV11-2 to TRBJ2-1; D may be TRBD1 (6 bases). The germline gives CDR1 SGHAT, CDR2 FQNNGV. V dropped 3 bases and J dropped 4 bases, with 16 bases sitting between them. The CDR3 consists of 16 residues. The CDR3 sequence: CASSFGPSGQYNEQFF. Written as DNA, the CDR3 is TGTGCCAGCAGCTTCGGCCCAAGCGGACAGTACAATGAGCAGTTCTTC.

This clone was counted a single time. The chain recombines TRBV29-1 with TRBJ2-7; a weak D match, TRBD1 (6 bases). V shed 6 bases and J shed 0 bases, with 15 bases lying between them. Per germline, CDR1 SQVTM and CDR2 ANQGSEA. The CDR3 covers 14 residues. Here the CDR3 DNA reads TGCAGCGTCACAGGGCCCTATGACTCCTACGAGCAGTACTTC. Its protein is CSVTGPYDSYEQYF.

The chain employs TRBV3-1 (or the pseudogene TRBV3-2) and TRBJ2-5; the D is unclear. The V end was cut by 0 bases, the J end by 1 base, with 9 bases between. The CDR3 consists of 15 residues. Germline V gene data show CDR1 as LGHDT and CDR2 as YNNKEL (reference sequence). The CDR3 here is CASSQDRVAQETQYF. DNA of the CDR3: TGTGCCAGCAGCCAAGACCGGGTAGCCCAAGAGACCCAGTACTTC.

This CDR3 is CASSQSTSTDTQYF. The CDR3 bases are TGCGCCAGCAGCCAGAGCACTAGCACAGATACGCAGTATTTT. V usage is TRBV4-3 and J usage is TRBJ2-3; D call uncertain. The germline gives CDR1 LGHNA, CDR2 YSLEER. The CDR3 has 14 amino acids. Trimming removed 3 bases at V and 0 bases at J, with 7 bases between.

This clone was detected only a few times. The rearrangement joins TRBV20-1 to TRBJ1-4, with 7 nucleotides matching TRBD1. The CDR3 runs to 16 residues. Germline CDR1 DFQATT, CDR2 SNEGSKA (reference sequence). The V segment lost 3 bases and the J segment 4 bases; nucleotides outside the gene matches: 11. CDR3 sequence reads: CSASAQGGAGNEKLFF. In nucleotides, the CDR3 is TGCAGTGCTAGTGCCCAAGGGGGCGCAGGTAATGAAAAACTGTTTTTT.

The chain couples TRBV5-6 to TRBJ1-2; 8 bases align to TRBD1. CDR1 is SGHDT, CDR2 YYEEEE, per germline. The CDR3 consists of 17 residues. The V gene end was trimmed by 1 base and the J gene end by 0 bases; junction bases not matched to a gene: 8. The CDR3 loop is CASSLYQGATANYGYTF. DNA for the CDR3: TGTGCCAGCAGCTTGTATCAGGGGGCCACGGCTAACTATGGCTACACCTTC.

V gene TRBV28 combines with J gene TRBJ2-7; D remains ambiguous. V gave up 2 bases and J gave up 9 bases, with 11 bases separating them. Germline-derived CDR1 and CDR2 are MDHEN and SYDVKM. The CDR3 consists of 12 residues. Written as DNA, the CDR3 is TGTGCCAGCAGTTTAAGGTCGACGGGGCAGTACTTC. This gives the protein CASSLRSTGQYF. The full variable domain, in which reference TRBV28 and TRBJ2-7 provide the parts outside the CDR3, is DVKVTQSSRYLVKRTGEKVFLECVQDMDHENMFWYRQDPGLGLRLIYFSYDVKMKEKGDIPEGYSVSREKKERFSLILESASTNQTSMYLCASSLRSTGQYFGPGTRLTVT.

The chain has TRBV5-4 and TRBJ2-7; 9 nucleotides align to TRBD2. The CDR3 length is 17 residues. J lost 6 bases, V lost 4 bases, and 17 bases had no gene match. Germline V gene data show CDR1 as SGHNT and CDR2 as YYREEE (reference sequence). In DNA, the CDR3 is TGTGCCAGCAGCATGGGTCGGGGAGCGGGAGGAGTTGGCGAGCAGTACTTC. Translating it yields CASSMGRGAGGVGEQYF. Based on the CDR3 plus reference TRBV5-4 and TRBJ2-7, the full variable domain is ETGVTQSPTHLIKTRGQQVTLRCSSQSGHNTVSWYQQALGQGPQFIFQYYREEENGRGNFPPRFSGLQFPNYSSELNVNALELDDSALYLCASSMGRGAGGVGEQYFGPGTRLTVT.

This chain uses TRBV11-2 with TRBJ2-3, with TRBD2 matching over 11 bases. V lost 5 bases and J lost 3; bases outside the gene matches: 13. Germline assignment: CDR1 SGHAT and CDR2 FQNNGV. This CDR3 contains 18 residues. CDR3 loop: CASSLRLAGSLTTDTQYF. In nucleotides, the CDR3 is TGTGCCAGCAGCCTTAGACTAGCGGGATCCCTGACGACAGATACGCAGTATTTT. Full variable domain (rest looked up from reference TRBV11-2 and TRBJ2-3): EAGVAQSPRYKIIEKRQSVAFWCNPISGHATLYWYQQILGQGPKLLIQFQNNGVVDDSQLPKDRFSAERLKGVDSTLKIQPAKLEDSAVYLCASSLRLAGSLTTDTQYFGPGTRLTVL.

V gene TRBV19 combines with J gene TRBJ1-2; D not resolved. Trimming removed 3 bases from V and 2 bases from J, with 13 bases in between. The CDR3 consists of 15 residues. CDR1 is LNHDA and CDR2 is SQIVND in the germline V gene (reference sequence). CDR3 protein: CASSIHTDPNYGYTF. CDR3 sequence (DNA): TGTGCCAGTAGTATCCACACCGATCCCAACTATGGCTACACCTTC.

The CDR3 sequence: CATEQGAGTEAFF. The DNA for the CDR3 is TGTGCCACAGAACAGGGGGCTGGGACTGAAGCTTTCTTT. The chain carries TRBV19 and TRBJ1-1, with 9 positions matching TRBD1. The CDR3 has 13 residues. V shed 10 bases and J 5 bases; nucleotides not matched to a gene: 8. Germline V gene sequence: CDR1 LNHDA, CDR2 SQIVND (reference sequence).

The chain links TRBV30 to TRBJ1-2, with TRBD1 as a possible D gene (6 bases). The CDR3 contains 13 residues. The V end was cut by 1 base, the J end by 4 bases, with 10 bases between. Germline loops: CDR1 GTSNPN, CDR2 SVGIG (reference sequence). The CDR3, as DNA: TGTGCCTGGAGTGGACAGGCCCCCTATGGCTACACCTTC. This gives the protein CAWSGQAPYGYTF.

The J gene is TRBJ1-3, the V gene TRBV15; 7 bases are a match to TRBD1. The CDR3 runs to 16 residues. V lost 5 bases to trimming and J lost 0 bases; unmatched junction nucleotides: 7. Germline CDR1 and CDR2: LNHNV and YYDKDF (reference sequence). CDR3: CATSARQGVSGNTIYF. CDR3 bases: TGTGCCACCAGCGCGCGACAGGGTGTCTCTGGAAACACCATATATTTT.

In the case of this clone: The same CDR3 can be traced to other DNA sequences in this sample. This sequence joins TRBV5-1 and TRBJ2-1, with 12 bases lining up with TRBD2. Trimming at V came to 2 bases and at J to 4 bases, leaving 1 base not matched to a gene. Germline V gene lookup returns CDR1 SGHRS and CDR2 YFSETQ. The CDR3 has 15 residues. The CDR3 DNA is TGCGCCAGCAGCTTAGGACTAGCGGGGTACAATGAGCAGTTCTTC. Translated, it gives CASSLGLAGYNEQFF.

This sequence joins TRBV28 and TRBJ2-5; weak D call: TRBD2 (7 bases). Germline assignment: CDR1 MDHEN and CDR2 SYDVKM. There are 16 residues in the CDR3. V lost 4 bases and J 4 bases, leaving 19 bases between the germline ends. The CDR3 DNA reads TGTGCCAGCAGTTCCCCCGCCCGTAGGGGGGGAGAGACCCAGTACTTC. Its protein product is CASSSPARRGGETQYF.

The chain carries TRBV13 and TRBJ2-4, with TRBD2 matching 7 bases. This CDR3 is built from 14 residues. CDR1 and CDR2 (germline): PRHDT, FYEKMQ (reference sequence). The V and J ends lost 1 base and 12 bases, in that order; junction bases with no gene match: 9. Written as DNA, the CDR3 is TGTGCCAGCAGCTTAGAAGGGAGGGCCGGCGATCAGTACTTC. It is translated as CASSLEGRAGDQYF.

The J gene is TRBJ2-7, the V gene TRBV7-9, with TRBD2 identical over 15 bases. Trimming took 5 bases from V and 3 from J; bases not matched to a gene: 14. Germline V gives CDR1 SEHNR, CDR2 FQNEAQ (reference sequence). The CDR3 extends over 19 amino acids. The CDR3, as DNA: TGTGCCAGCAGCCCATCTCTGGGGACTAGCGGGAGGAGGGTCTACGAGCAGTACTTC. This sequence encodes CASSPSLGTSGRRVYEQYF.

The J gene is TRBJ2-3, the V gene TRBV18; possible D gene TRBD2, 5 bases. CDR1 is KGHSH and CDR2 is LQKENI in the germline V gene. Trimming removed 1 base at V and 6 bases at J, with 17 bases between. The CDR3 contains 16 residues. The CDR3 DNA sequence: TGTGCCAGCTCACCACGCAGCGGCTCCCTCGGTGATACGCAGTATTTT. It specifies CASSPRSGSLGDTQYF.

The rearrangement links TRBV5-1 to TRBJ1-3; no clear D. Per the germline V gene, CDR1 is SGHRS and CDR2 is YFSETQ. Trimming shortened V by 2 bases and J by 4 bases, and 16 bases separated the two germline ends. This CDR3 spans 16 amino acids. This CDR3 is CASSFSSPGAGNTIYF. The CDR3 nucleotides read TGCGCCAGCAGCTTTAGCAGTCCTGGCGCGGGAAACACCATATATTTT. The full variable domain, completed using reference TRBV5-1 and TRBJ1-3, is KAGVTQTPRYLIKTRGQQVTLSCSPISGHRSVSWYQQTPGQGLQFLFEYFSETQRNKGNFPGRFSGRQFSNSRSEMNVSTLELGDSALYLCASSFSSPGAGNTIYFGEGSWLTVV.

CDR3 sequence reads: CASSERGPKNTGELFF. The CDR3 coding sequence is TGTGCCAGCAGTGAAAGAGGGCCCAAGAACACCGGGGAGCTGTTTTTT. The rearrangement joins TRBV2 to TRBJ2-2, with D possibly TRBD2 on 5 matching bases. Germline V CDR1 and CDR2: SNHLY, FYNNEI. Trimming left V 2 bases short and J 1 base short, with 11 bases between. The CDR3 covers 16 residues.

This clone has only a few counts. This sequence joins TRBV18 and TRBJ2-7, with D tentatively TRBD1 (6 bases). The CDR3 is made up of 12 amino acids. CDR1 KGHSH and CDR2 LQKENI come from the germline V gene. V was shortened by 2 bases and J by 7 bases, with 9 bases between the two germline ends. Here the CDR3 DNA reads TGTGCCAGCTCACCAGGGACATGGGAGCAGTACTTC. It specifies CASSPGTWEQYF.